This T cell receptor (beta chain) was documented in a study of cytomegalovirus exposure and HLA in healthy donors. Study-wide findings and caveats: Association of 17,000 or so TCR beta sequences with HLA alleles was found at 0.05 false discovery rate in a later analysis. By HLA locus, TCR association rates varied in a later analysis, with DRB1 showing the most and HLA-C the fewest. When analyzed later, a missense DCLRE1C variant was found to be linked to TCR beta V- and J-gene trimming.

As concerns this clone: Antigen specificity is unknown.

Primers: 60 Vbeta forward and 13 Jbeta reverse. The repertoire was sequenced with immunoSEQ multiplex PCR; TCRdb's copy has only in-frame clones and lacks some. The repertoire holds approximately 150,000 clones, under 80% seen once, with about 2.5% in the top ten. This receptor was obtained from a human donor in good health. What was sequenced was PBMCs.

CDR3 protein: CASSVLSNQPQHF. Written as DNA, the CDR3 is TGTGCCAGCAGCGTATTAAGCAATCAGCCCCAGCATTTT. The genes are TRBV9 and TRBJ1-5; no clear D gene. V dropped 1 base and J dropped 1 base, with 3 bases sitting between them. This CDR3 has 13 amino acids. Germline CDR1 and CDR2: SGDLS and YYNGEE.